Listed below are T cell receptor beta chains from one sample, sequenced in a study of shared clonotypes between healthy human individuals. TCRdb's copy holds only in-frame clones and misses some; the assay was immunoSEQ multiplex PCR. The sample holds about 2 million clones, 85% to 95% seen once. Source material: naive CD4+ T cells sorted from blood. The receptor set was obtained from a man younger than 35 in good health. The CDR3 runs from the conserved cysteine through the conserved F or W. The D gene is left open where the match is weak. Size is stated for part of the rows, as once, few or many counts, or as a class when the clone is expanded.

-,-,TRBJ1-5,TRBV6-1,CASRLDSLLNQPQHF,TGTGCCAGCAGGCTGGACAGCCTCCTTAATCAGCCCCAGCATTTT
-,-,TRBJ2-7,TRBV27,CASGRGTYEQYF,TGTGCCAGCGGGCGGGGTACCTACGAGCAGTACTTC
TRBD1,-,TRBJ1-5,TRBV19,CASSMEGQSNQPQHF,TGTGCCAGTAGTATGGAGGGACAGAGCAATCAGCCCCAGCATTTT
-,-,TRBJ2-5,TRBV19,CASSLDPGAPLQETQYF,TGTGCCAGTAGTTTAGACCCAGGGGCCCCTCTTCAAGAGACCCAGTACTTC
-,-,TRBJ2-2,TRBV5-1,CASSLDAKTGELFF,TGCGCCAGCAGCCTGGACGCAAAGACCGGGGAGCTGTTTTTT
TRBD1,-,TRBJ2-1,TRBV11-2,CASSLNPGGYNEQFF,TGTGCCAGCAGCCTAAACCCAGGGGGCTACAATGAGCAGTTCTTC
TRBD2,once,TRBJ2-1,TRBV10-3,CAIRHGTSGRFDEQFF,TGTGCCATCAGACACGGGACTAGCGGGAGATTCGATGAGCAGTTCTTC
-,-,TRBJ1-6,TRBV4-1,CASSQDGAGSRPLHF,TGCGCCAGCAGCCAAGATGGGGCGGGCTCACGACCCCTCCACTTT
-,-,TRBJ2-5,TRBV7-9,CASSLASYETQYF,TGTGCCAGCAGCTTAGCGTCTTACGAGACCCAGTACTTC
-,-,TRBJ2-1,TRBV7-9,CASRDLSSYNEQFF,TGTGCCAGCAGGGACCTGAGCTCCTACAATGAGCAGTTCTTC
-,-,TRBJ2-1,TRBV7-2,CASSLGARGQFF,TGTGCCAGCAGCTTAGGGGCTAGAGGGCAGTTCTTC
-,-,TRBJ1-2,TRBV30,CAWSQGVGGYTF,TGTGCCTGGAGTCAGGGTGTCGGGGGCTACACCTTC
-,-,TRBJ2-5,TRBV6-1,CASRRTVQETQYF,TGTGCCAGCAGAAGGACGGTCCAAGAGACCCAGTACTTC
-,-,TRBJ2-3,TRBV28,CASSLWLAAFTDTQYF,TGTGCCAGCAGTTTATGGCTAGCCGCCTTCACAGATACGCAGTATTTT
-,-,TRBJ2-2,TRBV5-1,CASSRTVTGELFF,TGCGCCAGCAGCCGGACTGTTACCGGGGAGCTGTTTTTT
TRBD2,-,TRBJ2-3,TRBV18,CASSNNWAGGDTQYF,TGTGCCAGCTCCAACAACTGGGCGGGAGGAGATACGCAGTATTTT
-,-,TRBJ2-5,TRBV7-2,CASSLVRGGETQYF,TGTGCCAGCAGCTTAGTTAGGGGTGGGGAGACCCAGTACTTC
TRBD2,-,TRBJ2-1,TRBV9,CASSVTPSGRAYYEQFF,TGTGCCAGCAGCGTAACCCCTAGCGGGAGGGCCTACTATGAGCAGTTCTTC
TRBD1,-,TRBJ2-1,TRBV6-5,CASSYSGTGSLPQFF,TGTGCCAGCAGTTACTCCGGGACAGGGAGTTTACCCCAGTTCTTC
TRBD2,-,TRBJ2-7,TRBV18,CASSGTSGVFPAYEQYF,TGTGCCAGCTCAGGGACTAGCGGGGTATTTCCCGCCTACGAGCAGTACTTC
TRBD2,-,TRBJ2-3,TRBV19,CASSILAGVPDTQYF,TGTGCCAGTAGCATCCTAGCGGGAGTTCCAGATACGCAGTATTTT
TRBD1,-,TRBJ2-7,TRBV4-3,CASSQQSTGRASYEQYF,TGCGCCAGCAGCCAACAGTCGACAGGGCGCGCGAGCTACGAGCAGTACTTC
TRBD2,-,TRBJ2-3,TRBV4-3,CASSLGLATDTQYF,TGCGCCAGCAGCTTGGGACTAGCCACAGATACGCAGTATTTT
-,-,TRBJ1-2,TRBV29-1,CSVELGLIGYTF,TGCAGCGTTGAATTGGGCCTAATTGGCTACACCTTC
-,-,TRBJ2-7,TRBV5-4,CASSPTRLDYEQYF,TGTGCCAGCAGCCCTACGCGACTAGATTACGAGCAGTACTTC
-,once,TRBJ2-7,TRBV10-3,CAIREVNEQYF,TGTGCCATCAGAGAAGTAAACGAGCAGTACTTC
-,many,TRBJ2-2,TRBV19,CASRGTGELFF,TGTGCCAGTAGGGGCACCGGGGAGCTGTTTTTT